The entry that follows covers one T cell receptor beta chain sequence. This sample stems from a study of blood T cell repertoires in COVID-19. Turning to the study itself: COVID-19 samples collected from the United States, Italy and Spain covered acute and convalescent phases. T cells, B-cell-depleted T cells, or PBMCs provided the cDNA or gDNA that served as material.

Germline CDR1 KGHDR, CDR2 SFDVKD. Trimming took off 9 bases at V and 9 bases at J, with 6 bases between the two ends. There are 9 residues in the CDR3. Authors' methods: Cell counts per sample came from amplifying reference gene primers. Measured with immunoSEQ multiplex PCR; TCRdb has only the in-frame clones, and not every one. The DNA was the basis for D and trimming; V, J and clone size are from that table. The sample holds around 150,000 clones, approximately 80% seen once. The source material was peripheral blood. The receptor comes from a woman aged 45 to 65 with acute or convalescent COVID-19. V usage is TRBV24-1 and J usage is TRBJ2-3; a possible D gene is TRBD1 (5 bases). The CDR3 nucleotides are TGTGCCACCTACAGGACGCAGTATTTT. The encoded protein is CATYRTQYF.